A selection of T cell receptor beta chains follows, all from one sample in a study of shared clonotypes between healthy human individuals. The protocol was immunoSEQ multiplex PCR, while the TCRdb copy is restricted to in-frame clones and leaves out a portion. The sample contains about half a million clones, around 73% of which appear only once. The sequencing input was PBMCs. The receptors were sampled from a woman aged 35 to 49 in good health. Some clones in this sample may be carry-over from other donors' samples. Both conserved end residues are part of each CDR3. The D gene is left open where the match is weak. Clone size is shown for a subset of rows, as once, few, many or a class of expanded clone.

>18|TRBJ1-5|TRBV6-1|once|-
CASSEGAASRFGYQPQHF
TGTGCCAGCAGTGAAGGGGCAGCCTCGAGATTTGGGTATCAGCCCCAGCATTTT
>15|TRBJ2-7|TRBV27|-|TRBD2
CASTARSGITYEQYF
TGTGCCAGCACCGCCCGAAGCGGGATTACCTACGAGCAGTACTTC
>14|TRBJ2-2|TRBV5-1|-|TRBD2
CASTGGPNTGELFF
TGCGCCAGCACGGGAGGTCCGAACACCGGGGAGCTGTTTTTT
>14|TRBJ2-1|TRBV10-1|-|TRBD2
CASSDGGRVRGQFF
TGCGCCAGCAGTGATGGCGGGAGGGTCCGGGGGCAGTTCTTC
>17|TRBJ2-3|TRBV7-9|-|-
CASSYPYGGGSTDTQYF
TGTGCCAGCAGTTATCCTTATGGGGGAGGTAGCACAGATACGCAGTATTTT
>13|TRBJ1-1|TRBV18|-|-
CASSPGEGTEAFF
TGTGCCAGCTCACCCGGGGAGGGCACTGAAGCTTTCTTT
>14|TRBJ2-7|TRBV6-5|-|-
CATKTASSSYEQYF
TGTGCCACTAAAACAGCCTCTAGCTCCTACGAGCAGTACTTC
>15|TRBJ2-3|TRBV18|-|TRBD1
CASSLWDRDTDTQYF
TGTGCCAGCTCCCTCTGGGACAGAGACACAGATACGCAGTATTTT
>14|TRBJ2-3|TRBV5-4|-|-
CASSLGGHTDTQYF
TGTGCCAGCAGCTTAGGAGGGCACACAGATACGCAGTATTTT
>15|TRBJ1-2|TRBV6-1|-|TRBD1
CASSELGDRAKGYTF
TGTGCCAGCAGTGAACTGGGGGACAGGGCGAAAGGCTACACCTTC
>18|TRBJ1-5|TRBV10-3|-|TRBD1
CAISESGGGQGVNQPQHF
TGTGCCATCAGTGAGTCCGGGGGAGGACAGGGAGTGAATCAGCCCCAGCATTTT
>16|TRBJ2-7|TRBV30|-|-
CAWSATDEIGFYEQYF
TGTGCCTGGAGTGCCACCGATGAGATAGGCTTTTACGAGCAGTACTTC
>19|TRBJ2-1|TRBV7-6|-|TRBD2
CASSPARTSGREGHNEQFF
TGTGCCAGCAGCCCGGCTAGGACTAGCGGGAGGGAGGGGCACAATGAGCAGTTCTTC
>15|TRBJ2-5|TRBV4-1|-|-
CASSQGGASQETQYF
TGCGCCAGCAGCCAAGGAGGGGCTTCTCAAGAGACCCAGTACTTC
>14|TRBJ2-1|TRBV19|few|TRBD2
CASSTPGLAPQQFF
TGTGCCAGTAGTACCCCGGGACTAGCTCCCCAGCAGTTCTTC
>17|TRBJ2-6|TRBV30|-|TRBD2
CAWSEGWEGSGANVLTF
TGTGCCTGGAGTGAGGGTTGGGAGGGCTCTGGGGCCAACGTCCTGACTTTC
>15|TRBJ2-1|TRBV29-1|few|TRBD1
CSVEFQGVNENEQFF
TGCAGCGTTGAATTCCAGGGGGTTAACGAGAATGAGCAGTTCTTC
>15|TRBJ2-2|TRBV7-3|-|-
CASSSDGPDTGELFF
TGTGCCAGCAGCTCGGACGGCCCGGACACCGGGGAGCTGTTTTTT
>13|TRBJ1-5|TRBV6-1|-|-
CASTRDTYQPQHF
TGTGCCAGTACCCGGGACACCTATCAGCCCCAGCATTTT
>13|TRBJ1-2|TRBV28|-|-
CASSRGGLGGYTF
TGTGCCAGCAGCCGGGGAGGGTTGGGGGGCTACACCTTC
>15|TRBJ2-6|TRBV15|-|-
CATSRGGSGANVLTF
TGTGCCACCAGCAGGGGGGGATCTGGGGCCAACGTCCTGACTTTC
>15|TRBJ1-4|TRBV2|-|TRBD1
CASRAQGQGVEKLFF
TGTGCCAGCAGGGCCCAGGGACAGGGAGTCGAAAAACTGTTTTTT
>17|TRBJ2-1|TRBV7-8|-|TRBD2
CASGGTSGPVSYNEQFF
TGTGCCAGCGGTGGGACTAGCGGACCCGTCTCCTACAATGAGCAGTTCTTC
>14|TRBJ1-5|TRBV18|-|-
CASSPSYSNQPQHF
TGTGCCAGCTCACCCTCATATAGCAATCAGCCCCAGCATTTT
>15|TRBJ2-3|TRBV4-1|-|TRBD1
CASSQTGWSTDTQYF
TGCGCCAGCAGCCAGACAGGGTGGAGCACAGATACGCAGTATTTT
>14|TRBJ1-1|TRBV5-1|-|-
CASSLAGGGAEAFF
TGCGCCAGCAGCTTGGCGGGGGGCGGCGCTGAAGCTTTCTTT
>14|TRBJ2-5|TRBV7-7|-|TRBD1
CASSTGTGVETQYF
TGTGCCAGCAGCACCGGGACAGGGGTAGAGACCCAGTACTTC
>16|TRBJ2-1|TRBV27|-|-
CASSFWAGTENNEQFF
TGTGCCAGCAGTTTCTGGGCCGGAACTGAGAACAATGAGCAGTTCTTC
>15|TRBJ2-7|TRBV30|many|-
CAWSVGLAGAYEQYF
TGTGCCTGGAGTGTCGGGCTAGCCGGCGCCTACGAGCAGTACTTC
>14|TRBJ1-4|TRBV15|-|-
CATSVRRVNEKLFF
TGTGCCACCAGCGTTAGAAGAGTAAATGAAAAACTGTTTTTT
>14|TRBJ2-2|TRBV19|-|TRBD2
CASSREDGTGELFF
TGTGCCAGTAGCCGGGAGGATGGCACCGGGGAGCTGTTTTTT
>13|TRBJ1-5|TRBV27|-|-
CASSLSRDQPQHF
TGTGCCAGCAGTTTATCGCGGGATCAGCCCCAGCATTTT
>16|TRBJ2-1|TRBV5-4|-|TRBD2
CASSSGLAGPYNEQFF
TGTGCCAGCAGCTCGGGACTAGCGGGACCCTACAATGAGCAGTTCTTC
>13|TRBJ2-7|TRBV2|-|TRBD1
CASSGTGNYEQYF
TGTGCCAGCAGTGGGACAGGGAACTACGAGCAGTACTTC
>15|TRBJ2-2|TRBV7-2|-|TRBD2
CASSLVRGGTGELFF
TGTGCCAGCAGCTTAGTTCGGGGAGGGACCGGGGAGCTGTTTTTT
>16|TRBJ2-3|TRBV30|-|TRBD2
CAWSVGTSGMTDTQYF
TGTGCCTGGAGTGTTGGGACTAGCGGGATGACAGATACGCAGTATTTT
>11|TRBJ2-3|TRBV2|-|-
CASIGKNTQYF
TGTGCCAGCATTGGTAAGAATACGCAGTATTTT
>15|TRBJ1-3|TRBV29-1|-|TRBD1
CSGSRGASSGNTIYF
TGCAGTGGTTCCAGGGGGGCCTCCTCTGGAAACACCATATATTTT
>14|TRBJ2-7|TRBV21-1|-|-
CASSFNLDGYEQYF
TGTGCCAGCAGCTTCAACTTGGACGGCTACGAGCAGTACTTC
>15|TRBJ2-6|TRBV13|-|-
CASSLGGLGANVLTF
TGTGCCAGCAGCTTAGGGGGACTTGGGGCCAACGTCCTGACTTTC
>15|TRBJ2-2|TRBV30|few|-
CAWSSGRSWTGELFF
TGTGCCTGGAGTTCAGGGCGGTCGTGGACCGGGGAGCTGTTTTTT
>15|TRBJ2-3|TRBV4-2|-|-
CASSQVASSTDTQYF
TGTGCCAGCAGCCAGGTAGCGTCTAGCACAGATACGCAGTATTTT
>18|TRBJ2-7|TRBV7-3|-|TRBD2
CASSAGLGLAGGTYEQYF
TGTGCCAGCAGCGCAGGGTTGGGACTAGCGGGAGGTACCTACGAGCAGTACTTC
>16|TRBJ1-1|TRBV19|-|-
CASTHGALGVNTEAFF
TGTGCCAGTACCCACGGTGCCTTAGGGGTGAACACTGAAGCTTTCTTT
>16|TRBJ2-1|TRBV6-6|-|TRBD2
CASSYSGLAGENEQFF
TGTGCCAGCAGTTACTCGGGACTAGCGGGAGAAAATGAGCAGTTCTTC
>16|TRBJ2-7|TRBV11-2|-|TRBD2
CASSSRVAGGGGEQYF
TGTGCCAGCAGCTCAAGGGTGGCGGGAGGCGGCGGCGAGCAGTACTTC
>15|TRBJ2-2|TRBV6-1|-|TRBD2
CASSQLAGGTGELFF
TGTGCCAGCAGCCAACTAGCGGGAGGGACCGGGGAGCTGTTTTTT
>17|TRBJ1-2|TRBV9|once|-
CASSVGGWTGANYGYTF
TGTGCCAGCAGCGTAGGTGGATGGACGGGAGCTAACTATGGCTACACCTTC
>13|TRBJ2-1|TRBV7-2|-|-
CASSPRGGNEQFF
TGTGCCAGCAGCCCAAGGGGGGGCAATGAGCAGTTCTTC
>15|TRBJ1-4|TRBV19|many|TRBD1
CASSSFGTASEKLFF
TGTGCCAGTAGTTCCTTTGGGACAGCCTCCGAAAAACTGTTTTTT
>11|TRBJ2-7|TRBV19|-|-
CATAEWEEQYF
TGTGCCACCGCGGAGTGGGAGGAGCAGTACTTC
>14|TRBJ2-7|TRBV29-1|once|TRBD1
CSVGSGQGAYEQYF
TGCAGCGTTGGGTCGGGACAGGGGGCCTACGAGCAGTACTTC
>12|TRBJ2-1|TRBV19|few|-
CASSIDGEIMFF
TGTGCCAGTAGTATAGATGGGGAGATCATGTTCTTC
>13|TRBJ2-7|TRBV7-3|-|-
CASSFRGGYEQYF
TGTGCCAGCAGCTTCCGGGGCGGCTACGAGCAGTACTTC
>16|TRBJ2-4|TRBV27|-|TRBD2
CASSPRTSGSTDIQYF
TGTGCCAGCAGTCCTAGGACTAGCGGGAGCACGGACATTCAGTACTTC
>12|TRBJ2-1|TRBV28|-|-
CASSLGVYEQFF
TGTGCCAGCAGTTTAGGGGTCTATGAGCAGTTCTTC
>15|TRBJ1-1|TRBV5-1|once|-
CASSGTGVRNTEAFF
TGCGCCAGCAGCGGAACGGGGGTCCGGAACACTGAAGCTTTCTTT